This T cell receptor beta chain was sequenced during a study of OX40 agonist ivuxolimab in advanced cancers. The repertoire was sequenced with immunoSEQ multiplex PCR; TCRdb's copy has only in-frame clones and lacks some. The sample holds approximately 15,000 clones, 70% to 90% seen once. In germline, CDR1 is SNHLY, CDR2 FYNNEI. Trimming left V 3 bases short and J 4 bases short, with 15 bases between. The CDR3 is made up of 15 amino acids. General observations from the study: On average, CD8+ T cells had more expanded clones than CD4+.

A note on this clone: Its antigen is not known.

The sample in question was CD4+ or CD8+ T cells sorted from blood, obtained in a trial of the OX40 agonist ivuxolimab. The chain employs TRBV2 and TRBJ1-2, with D unresolved. The receptor was isolated from an adult with an advanced solid tumor such as melanoma, head and neck, liver or kidney cancer. CDR3 nucleotide sequence: TGTGCCAGCAGTGATTTGCGGGCCCGTGGCTATGGCTACACCTTC. This codes for CASSDLRARGYGYTF. Based on the CDR3 plus reference TRBV2 and TRBJ1-2, the full variable domain is EPEVTQTPSHQVTQMGQEVILRCVPISNHLYFYWYRQILGQKVEFLVSFYNNEISEKSEIFDDQFSVERPDGSNFTLKIRSTKLEDSAMYFCASSDLRARGYGYTFGSGTRLTVV.